This T cell receptor (beta chain) was retrieved from a study of neurological immune-mediated disorders. There are many counts of this clonotype. V lost 4 bases and J lost 2, with 8 bases in between. Germline V gene sequence: CDR1 ENHRY, CDR2 SYGVKD. The CDR3 is 13 residues long. The time point here: technical triplicate 1. TCRdb re-called the 5' RACE reads with MiXCR, one entry per CDR3 protein. The table has more than 20,000 distinct CDR3 sequences, over 10% seen once. Sample: CD4+ T cells from blood. The TCR was taken from a female donor with HTLV-1-associated myelopathy (HAM/TSP). This chain connects TRBV10-3 to TRBJ1-2; D perhaps matches TRBD1 (6 bases). The CDR3 region has the DNA TGTGCCATCAGTGCAGGACAGAACTATGGCTACACCTTC. This codes for CAISAGQNYGYTF.